This entry is about one T cell receptor beta chain. Its antigen is undetermined. These data are taken from a study of T cells after yellow fever vaccination. About the research overall: SMART-Seq v4 Ultra Low Input prepared libraries from low-cell fractions. Study-wide results and limits: A small proportion of clonotypes was detected in both the CD4 and CD8 compartments. Booster samples showed a return of most primary-vaccination clones (approximately 96% CD4, roughly 85% CD8).

TCR cDNA was made by 5'RACE template switching, adding a universal primer site and UMIs. MiXCR was run by TCRdb on the 5' RACE reads, yielding one entry per CDR3 protein. The sample lists a few hundred thousand distinct CDR3 sequences, over 4.5% seen once, with 3% to 4% in the top ten. The V end was cut by 6 bases, the J end by 8 bases, with 28 bases between. Germline V gene lookup returns CDR1 SNHLY and CDR2 FYNNEI. This CDR3 comprises 17 residues. The clonotype was recovered from a man younger than 35 who received the YFV17D yellow fever vaccine. Sample: CD4+ T cells sorted from PBMCs, taken on the day of the yellow fever booster vaccination. The gene calls are TRBV2 and TRBJ1-2; the D gene is possibly TRBD1 (6 bases). The CDR3 here is CASRFRGGRGDYGGYTF. The CDR3 DNA follows: TGTGCCAGCAGATTCCGGGGAGGCAGGGGTGACTATGGAGGCTACACCTTC. Full variable domain (rest looked up from reference TRBV2 and TRBJ1-2): EPEVTQTPSHQVTQMGQEVILRCVPISNHLYFYWYRQILGQKVEFLVSFYNNEISEKSEIFDDQFSVERPDGSNFTLKIRSTKLEDSAMYFCASRFRGGRGDYGGYTFGSGTRLTVV.